This TCR beta chain was profiled in a study of blood T cell repertoires in COVID-19. The germline gives CDR1 MNHEY, CDR2 SVGAGI. The CDR3 contains 15 residues. Between the trimmed V and J ends, which lost 2 bases and 4 bases, there was a span of 14 bases. In the original processing: Amplification from reference gene primers served as the basis for estimated nucleated cell counts. Profiling relied on immunoSEQ multiplex PCR, and the TCRdb table lists in-frame clones only, not all of them. From that table come the V and J calls and clone size; the DNA was used to work out D and trimming. Of 75,000 or so clones detected, roughly 85% appear once; the ten largest clones hold about 20%.

The TCR was taken from an elderly woman with acute or convalescent COVID-19. The source material was peripheral blood. This sequence joins TRBV6-5 and TRBJ1-1; no clear D gene. The CDR3 loop is CASSYPTTGSTEAFF. In DNA, the CDR3 is TGTGCCAGCAGTTACCCCACGACGGGGTCCACTGAAGCTTTCTTT.